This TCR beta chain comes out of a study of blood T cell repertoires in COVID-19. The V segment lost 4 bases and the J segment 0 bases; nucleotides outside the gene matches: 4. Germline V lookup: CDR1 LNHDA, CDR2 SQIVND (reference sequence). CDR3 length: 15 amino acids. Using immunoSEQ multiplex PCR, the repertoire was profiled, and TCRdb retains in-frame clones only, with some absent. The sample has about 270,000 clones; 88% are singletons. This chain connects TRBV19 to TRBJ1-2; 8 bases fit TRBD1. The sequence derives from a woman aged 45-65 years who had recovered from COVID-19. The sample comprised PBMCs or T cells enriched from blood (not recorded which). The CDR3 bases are TGTGCCAGTAGTACCCGGGACAGGACTAACTATGGCTACACCTTC. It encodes CASSTRDRTNYGYTF.